These T cell receptor beta chains were read from a single sample in a study of cytomegalovirus exposure and HLA in healthy donors. Some clones are missing from TCRdb's copy, which holds only in-frame ones; the method was immunoSEQ multiplex PCR. The table records 250,000 or so clones, more than 75% of them present only once. Sample: PBMCs. The receptor source for this set is a human donor in good health. Both conserved end residues are part of each CDR3. The order of the fields is clone size, V gene, J gene, CDR3 protein. Clone size is shown for a subset of rows, as once, few, many or a class of expanded clone.

NA	TRBV5-4	TRBJ2-7	CASSIGTSGSYEQYF
NA	TRBV7-2	TRBJ1-5	CASSLNGHSNQPQHF
few	TRBV30	TRBJ2-2	CAWSVGGRAGELFF
NA	TRBV28	TRBJ2-7	CASSWQGRTYEQYF
NA	TRBV27	TRBJ2-3	CASGRQGTFTDTQYF
few	TRBV30	TRBJ2-3	CAWSVGGSSTDTQYF
NA	TRBV10-3	TRBJ1-6	CAIRDGTGGATPLHF
NA	TRBV7-3	TRBJ2-3	CASRSGAGGNTQYF
NA	TRBV6-1	TRBJ1-3	CASSEGSSGNTIYF
NA	TRBV4-2	TRBJ2-1	CASSQDRALAYNEQFF
NA	TRBV29-1	TRBJ1-2	CSSKTGGTGGYTF
NA	TRBV5-1	TRBJ1-3	CASSSLSPRSRSGNTIYF
NA	TRBV5-1	TRBJ2-7	CASSTGLAGVYEQYF
NA	TRBV10-3	TRBJ2-6	CAIRGQGHSGANVLTF
NA	TRBV19	TRBJ1-1	CASSMTGDTEAFF
NA	TRBV4-3	TRBJ1-1	CASSQDMRTEAFF
NA	TRBV5-4	TRBJ2-7	CASRSGQAYEQYF
NA	TRBV5-1	TRBJ2-2	CASSPRDRSTGELFF
NA	TRBV29-1	TRBJ1-1	CSADRVNTEAFF
few	TRBV5-1	TRBJ2-7	CASTPAPGLLSYEQYF
few	TRBV2	TRBJ2-7	CASLPGTSRYEQYF
NA	TRBV5-8	TRBJ2-7	CASSLESPGNSYEQYF
NA	TRBV19	TRBJ1-1	CASSKRTGKGTEAFF
NA	TRBV6-5	TRBJ1-2	CATGYSGTVRGYTF
NA	TRBV28	TRBJ1-2	CASSLQGHPNYGYTF
NA	TRBV6-1	TRBJ1-2	CASSTYREIPGDYTF
NA	TRBV5-5	TRBJ1-1	CASSPGGGRMNTEAFF
NA	TRBV6-1	TRBJ2-7	CASSEARLAHEQYF
few	TRBV2	TRBJ1-5	CASSVLQARNQPQHF